These 2 T cell receptor beta chains came from one sample sequenced in a study of T cells expressing NK-cell markers. From its re-call of the 5' RACE reads, TCRdb lists each CDR3 protein once, without DNA. The table for this sample gives 400,000 to 550,000 distinct CDR3 sequences. The sequencing input was blood T cells: a sorted CD56 or NKG2C T cell subset, CD4+ or CD8+ T cells, or bulk PBMC T cells (not recorded which). The receptor set was obtained from a woman aged 18 to 75 in good health.

The chain is built from TRBV20-1 and TRBJ2-5; TCRdb gives TRBD2 as the D gene, but with no DNA this cannot be confirmed. Per the germline V gene, CDR1 is DFQATT and CDR2 is SNEGSKA (reference sequence). CDR3 length equals 13 residues. CDR3 amino acids: CSAGGGPGETQYF.

The rearrangement links TRBV20-1 to TRBJ2-7; the D call from TCRdb, TRBD2, cannot be confirmed without DNA. Looked up from germline, CDR1 is DFQATT and CDR2 is SNEGSKA (reference sequence). CDR3 size: 13 residues. CDR3 in amino acids: CSARPSSSYEQYF.